This T cell receptor beta chain was documented in a study of Ad26.COV2.S vaccination and SARS-CoV-2 variants. As concerns this clone: Its antigen remains unknown.

The CDR3 consists of 12 residues. Germline CDR1 reads MNHEY; CDR2 reads SVGEGT. Trimming shortened V by 0 bases and J by 11 bases, and 10 bases separated the two germline ends. TCRdb keeps only in-frame clones here, not all; method: immunoSEQ multiplex PCR. The profile covers some 180,000 clones, with approximately 90% appearing a single time and roughly 6% taken by the ten largest. General study points: Vaccine and placebo groups showed comparable non-spike TCR breadth. Spike-specific responses of CD8+ and CD4+ T cells were reported to display substantial breadth after vaccination. The analyses of TCR breadth and depth may have understated the size of total T cell responses. The placebo group had lower spike-specific TCR breadth than the vaccine recipients did.

This specimen consisted of peripheral blood, obtained after recovery from COVID-19. The source of this sequence is a human donor who had recovered from COVID-19. The V gene is TRBV6-2 or TRBV6-3, the J gene TRBJ1-2; D unresolved. CDR3 sequence: CASSYSNTPYTF. For the CDR3, the DNA is TGTGCCAGCAGTTACTCGAACACCCCTTACACCTTC.